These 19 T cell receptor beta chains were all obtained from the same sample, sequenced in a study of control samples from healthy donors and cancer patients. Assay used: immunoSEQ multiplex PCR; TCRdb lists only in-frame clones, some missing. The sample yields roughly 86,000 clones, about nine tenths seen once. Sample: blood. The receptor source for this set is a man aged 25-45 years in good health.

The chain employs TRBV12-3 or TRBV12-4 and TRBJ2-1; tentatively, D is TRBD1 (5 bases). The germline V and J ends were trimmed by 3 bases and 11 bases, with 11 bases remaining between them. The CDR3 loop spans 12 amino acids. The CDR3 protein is CASSFKGAQQFF. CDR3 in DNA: TGTGCCAGCAGTTTTAAAGGGGCTCAGCAGTTCTTC.

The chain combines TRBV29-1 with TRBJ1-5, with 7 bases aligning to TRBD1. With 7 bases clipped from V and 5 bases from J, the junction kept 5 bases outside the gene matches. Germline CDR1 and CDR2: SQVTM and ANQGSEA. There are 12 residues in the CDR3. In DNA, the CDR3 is TGCAGCGCCCGACAGGGAGATCAGCCCCAGCATTTT. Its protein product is CSARQGDQPQHF.

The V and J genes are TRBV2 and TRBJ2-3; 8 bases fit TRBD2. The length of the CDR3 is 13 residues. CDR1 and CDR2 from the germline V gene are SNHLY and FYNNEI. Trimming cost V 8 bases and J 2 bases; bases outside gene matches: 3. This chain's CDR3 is CASEAGDTDTQYF. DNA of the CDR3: TGTGCCAGCGAAGCGGGGGACACAGATACGCAGTATTTT.

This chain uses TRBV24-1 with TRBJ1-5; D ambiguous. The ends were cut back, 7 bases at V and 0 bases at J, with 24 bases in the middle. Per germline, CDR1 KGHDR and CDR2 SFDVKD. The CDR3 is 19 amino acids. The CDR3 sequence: CATSHLSTFASYSNQPQHF. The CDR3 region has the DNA TGTGCCACCAGCCATCTCAGTACGTTTGCGTCCTATAGCAATCAGCCCCAGCATTTT.

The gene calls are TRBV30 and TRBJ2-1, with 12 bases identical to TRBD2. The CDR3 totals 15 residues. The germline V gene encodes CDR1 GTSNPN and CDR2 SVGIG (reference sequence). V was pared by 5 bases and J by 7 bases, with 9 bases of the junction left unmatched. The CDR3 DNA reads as TGTGCCTGGTACCAACTAGCGGGAGGATTTAATGAGCAGTTCTTC. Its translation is CAWYQLAGGFNEQFF.

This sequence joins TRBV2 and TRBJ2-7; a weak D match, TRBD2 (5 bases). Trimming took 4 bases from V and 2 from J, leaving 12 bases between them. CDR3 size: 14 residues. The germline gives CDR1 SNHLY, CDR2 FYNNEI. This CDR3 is CASSAFTGTYEQYF. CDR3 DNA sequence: TGTGCCAGCAGTGCCTTCACGGGGACCTACGAGCAGTACTTC.

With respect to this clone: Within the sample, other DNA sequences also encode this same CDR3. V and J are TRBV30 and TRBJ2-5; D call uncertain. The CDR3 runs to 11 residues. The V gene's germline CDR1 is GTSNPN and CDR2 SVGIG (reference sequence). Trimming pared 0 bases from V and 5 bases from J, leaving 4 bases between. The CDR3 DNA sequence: TGTGCCTGGAGTGTAGCGGAGACCCAGTACTTC. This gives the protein CAWSVAETQYF.

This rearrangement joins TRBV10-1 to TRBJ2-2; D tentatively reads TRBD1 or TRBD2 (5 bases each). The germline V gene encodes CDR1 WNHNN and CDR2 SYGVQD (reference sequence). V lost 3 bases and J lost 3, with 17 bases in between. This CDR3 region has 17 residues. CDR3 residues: CASSDLGTRWDTGELFF. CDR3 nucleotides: TGCGCCAGCAGTGACCTCGGGACCCGATGGGACACCGGGGAGCTGTTTTTT.

CDR3 protein: CASSFGGGNEQFF. The DNA of the CDR3 is TGCGCCAGCAGCTTTGGAGGGGGCAATGAGCAGTTCTTC. The genes are TRBV5-1 and TRBJ2-1, with D perhaps TRBD1 or TRBD2 (6 bases each). Germline V gives CDR1 SGHRS, CDR2 YFSETQ. Trimming removed 2 bases at V and 6 bases at J, with 9 bases between. The length of the CDR3 is 13 residues.

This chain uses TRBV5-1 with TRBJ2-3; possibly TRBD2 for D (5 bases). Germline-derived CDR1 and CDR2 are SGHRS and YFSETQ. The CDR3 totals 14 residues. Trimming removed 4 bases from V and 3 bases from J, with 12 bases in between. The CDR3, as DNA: TGCGCCAGCAGCCCTGGGGTAGCGACAGATACGCAGTATTTT. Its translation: CASSPGVATDTQYF.

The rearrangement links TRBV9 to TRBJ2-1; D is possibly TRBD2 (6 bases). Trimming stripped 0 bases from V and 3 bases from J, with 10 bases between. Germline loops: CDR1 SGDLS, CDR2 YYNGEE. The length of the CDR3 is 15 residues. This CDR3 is CASSVGGTFYNEQFF. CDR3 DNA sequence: TGTGCCAGCAGCGTAGGGGGGACTTTCTACAATGAGCAGTTCTTC.

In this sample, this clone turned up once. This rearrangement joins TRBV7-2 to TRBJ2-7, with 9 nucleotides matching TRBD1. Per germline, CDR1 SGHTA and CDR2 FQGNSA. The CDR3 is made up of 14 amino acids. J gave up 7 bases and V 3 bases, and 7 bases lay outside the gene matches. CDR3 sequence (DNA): TGTGCCAGCAGCTTCCCTACAGGGGGCGGTGAGCAGTACTTC. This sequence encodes CASSFPTGGGEQYF. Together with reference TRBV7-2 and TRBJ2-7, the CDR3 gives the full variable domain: GAGVSQSPSNKVTEKGKDVELRCDPISGHTALYWYRQSLGQGLEFLIYFQGNSAPDKSGLPSDRFSAERTGGSVSTLTIQRTQQEDSAVYLCASSFPTGGGEQYFGPGTRLTVT.

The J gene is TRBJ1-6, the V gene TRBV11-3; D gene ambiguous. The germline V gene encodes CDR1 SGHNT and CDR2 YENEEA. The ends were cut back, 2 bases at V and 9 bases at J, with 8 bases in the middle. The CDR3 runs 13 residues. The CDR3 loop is CASSLKFASPLHF. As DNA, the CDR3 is TGTGCCAGCAGCTTAAAGTTTGCTTCACCCCTCCACTTT. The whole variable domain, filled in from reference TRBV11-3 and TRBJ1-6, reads EAGVVQSPRYKIIEKKQPVAFWCNPISGHNTLYWYLQNLGQGPELLIRYENEEAVDDSQLPKDRFSAERLKGVDSTLKIQPAELGDSAVYLCASSLKFASPLHFGNGTRLTVT.

CDR3 sequence: CASSSGNGAHYGYTF. DNA for the CDR3: TGTGCCAGCAGCTCGGGGAATGGGGCCCACTATGGCTACACCTTC. The chain couples TRBV6-5 to TRBJ1-2, with a weak D call TRBD1 (5 bases). Trimming shortened V by 6 bases and J by 3 bases, and 17 bases separated the two germline ends. Germline values: CDR1 MNHEY, CDR2 SVGAGI. The CDR3 contains 15 residues.

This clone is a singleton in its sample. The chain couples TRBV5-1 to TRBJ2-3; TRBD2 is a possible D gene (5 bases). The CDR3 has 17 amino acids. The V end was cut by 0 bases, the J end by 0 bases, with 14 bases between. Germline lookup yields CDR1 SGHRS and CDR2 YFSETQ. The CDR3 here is CASSLGAQTGSTDTQYF. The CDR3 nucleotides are TGCGCCAGCAGCTTGGGGGCCCAGACGGGAAGCACAGATACGCAGTATTTT.

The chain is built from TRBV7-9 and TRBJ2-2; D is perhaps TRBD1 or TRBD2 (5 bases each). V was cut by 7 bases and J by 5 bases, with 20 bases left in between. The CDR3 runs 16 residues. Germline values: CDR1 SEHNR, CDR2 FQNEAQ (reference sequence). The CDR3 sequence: CASKSPEGRWTGELFF. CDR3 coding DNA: TGTGCCAGCAAGTCCCCTGAGGGGCGGTGGACCGGGGAGCTGTTTTTT.

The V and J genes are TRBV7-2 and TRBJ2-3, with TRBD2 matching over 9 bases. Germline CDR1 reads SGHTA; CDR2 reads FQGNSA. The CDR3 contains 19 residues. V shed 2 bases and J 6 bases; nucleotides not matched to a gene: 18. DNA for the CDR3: TGTGCCAGCAGCTTAATTCTGTTAGCGGGGGCTACGGCGGGCGATACGCAGTATTTT. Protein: CASSLILLAGATAGDTQYF.

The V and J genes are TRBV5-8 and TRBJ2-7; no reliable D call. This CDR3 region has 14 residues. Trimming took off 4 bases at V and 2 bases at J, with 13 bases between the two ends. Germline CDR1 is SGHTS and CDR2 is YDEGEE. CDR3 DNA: TGTGCCAGCAGCCAAGCTACCTCCCCCTACGAGCAGTACTTC. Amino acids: CASSQATSPYEQYF.

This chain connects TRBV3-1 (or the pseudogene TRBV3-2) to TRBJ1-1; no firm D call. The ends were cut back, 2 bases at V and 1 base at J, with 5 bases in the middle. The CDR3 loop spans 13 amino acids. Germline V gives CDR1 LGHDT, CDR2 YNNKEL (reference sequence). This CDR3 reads CASSQNRNTEAFF. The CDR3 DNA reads TGTGCCAGCAGCCAAAACAGGAACACTGAAGCTTTCTTT.